The rows below give T cell receptor beta chains drawn from one sample of a study of blood T cell repertoires in COVID-19. The data were produced by immunoSEQ multiplex PCR, yet TCRdb's version contains in-frame clones alone and is incomplete. Here the sample spans some 270,000 clones, more than 85% being singletons. Sequencing was carried out using PBMCs or T cells enriched from blood (not recorded which). All receptors derive from a man between 35 and 55 years old who had been exposed to COVID-19. Both conserved end residues are part of each CDR3. The D gene is left open where the match is weak. Not every row has a clone size; where given, it reads once, few, many or a size class.

d_gene	v_gene	j_gene	len	abundance	CDR3nt	CDR3aa
.	TRBV15	TRBJ2-1	14	.	TGTGCCACCGGTCTGCAGAACTCCTACAATGAGCAGTTCTTC	CATGLQNSYNEQFF
.	TRBV7-2	TRBJ2-5	14	.	TGTGCCAGCAGCTTCTTCAGAACCCAAGAGACCCAGTACTTC	CASSFFRTQETQYF
TRBD1	TRBV5-1	TRBJ2-1	15	once	TGCGCCAGCAGCTCTCCGGGACAGGGTAACAATGAGCAGTTCTTC	CASSSPGQGNNEQFF
TRBD1	TRBV29-1	TRBJ1-2	13	once	TGCAGCGTCCGGACAGGAGGAAACTATGGCTACACCTTC	CSVRTGGNYGYTF
.	TRBV9	TRBJ2-7	13	.	TGTGCCAGCAGCGTAGGGAGTGCCTACGAGCAGTACTTC	CASSVGSAYEQYF
.	TRBV29-1	TRBJ1-2	13	.	TGCAGCGCTTACCCGTCAGGGGAATTAGGCTACACCTTC	CSAYPSGELGYTF
.	TRBV9	TRBJ1-5	15	.	TGTGCCAGCAGCGCCTATCCAGGGGATAATCAGCCCCAGCATTTT	CASSAYPGDNQPQHF
TRBD2	TRBV6-5	TRBJ2-7	15	.	TGTGCCACCCGCCCAGGACTAGCGGGCTCCTACGAGCAGTACTTC	CATRPGLAGSYEQYF
.	TRBV28	TRBJ1-1	17	.	TGTGCCAGCAGCCTGTATGGGAGGGGAATTGGGAACACTGAAGCTTTCTTT	CASSLYGRGIGNTEAFF
TRBD1	TRBV13	TRBJ2-3	18	.	TGTGCCAGCAGCTTAGCCCCGGGGACAGGGGGCATCCCAGATACGCAGTATTTT	CASSLAPGTGGIPDTQYF
.	TRBV4-1	TRBJ2-2	13	.	TGCGCCAGCAGCGATTCGGTTACCGGGGAGCTGTTTTTT	CASSDSVTGELFF
.	TRBV5-1	TRBJ1-2	17	.	TGCGCCAGCAGCTCTAACTACGGGGCGGGGGCTATAAGTGGCTACACCTTC	CASSSNYGAGAISGYTF
.	TRBV27	TRBJ1-5	12	once	TGTGCCAGCAGTCCCTGGGGGGAACCCCAGCATTTT	CASSPWGEPQHF
TRBD1	TRBV28	TRBJ2-5	15	.	TGTGCCAGCAGTGTGGGTGGGACAGGGAGGGAGACCCAGTACTTC	CASSVGGTGRETQYF
TRBD1	TRBV18	TRBJ2-3	16	.	TGTGCCAGCTCACCACCACCAGGGGGCTATGTAGATACGCAGTATTTT	CASSPPPGGYVDTQYF
.	TRBV6-1	TRBJ2-7	13	.	TGTGCCAGCAGTGAAGCGCGCAACTACGAGCAGTACTTC	CASSEARNYEQYF
TRBD1	TRBV7-9	TRBJ1-2	16	.	TGTGCCAGCAGCTTCAACCGACAGGGGAAACTATCTGGCTACACCTTC	CASSFNRQGKLSGYTF
TRBD1	TRBV14	TRBJ2-7	13	.	TGTGCCAGCAGCCCCAGGGGGCCCTACGAGCAGTACTTC	CASSPRGPYEQYF
.	TRBV9	TRBJ2-7	14	.	TGTGCCAGCAGCGTACGGGGGAGCTCCTACGAGCAGTACTTC	CASSVRGSSYEQYF
.	TRBV2	TRBJ2-7	14	.	TGTGCCAGCACCCCCGCGCGGCTAGCCTACGAGCAGTACTTC	CASTPARLAYEQYF
.	TRBV28	TRBJ1-5	15	.	TGTGCCAGCAGTTTGCCAGGCTATAGCAATCAGCCCCAGCATTTT	CASSLPGYSNQPQHF
TRBD1	TRBV28	TRBJ1-4	17	.	TGTGCCAGCAGTCCTCGGACAGGGCAGGGAACTAATGAAAAACTGTTTTTT	CASSPRTGQGTNEKLFF
TRBD2	TRBV19	TRBJ2-3	17	.	TGTGCCAGTAGTGGGACTAGCGGGAGACGAGAAACAGATACGCAGTATTTT	CASSGTSGRRETDTQYF
TRBD1	TRBV6-5	TRBJ2-1	14	.	TGTGCCAGCAGTTTGGGACAGGGGAACAATGAGCAGTTCTTC	CASSLGQGNNEQFF
TRBD1	TRBV19	TRBJ1-6	15	.	TGTGCCAGTAGTACAGGGACAGGAATTAATTCACCCCTCCACTTT	CASSTGTGINSPLHF
TRBD1	TRBV6-1	TRBJ1-2	15	.	TGTGCCAGCAGTGAACACAGGGGGCGAGGCTATGGCTACACCTTC	CASSEHRGRGYGYTF
TRBD1	TRBV13	TRBJ1-1	14	many	TGTGCCAGCAGCATCTGGACAGGAAACACTGAAGCTTTCTTT	CASSIWTGNTEAFF
TRBD1	TRBV28	TRBJ2-1	15	.	TGTGCCAGCAGTCCCGACAGGGGGCCTTACAATGAGCAGTTCTTC	CASSPDRGPYNEQFF
.	TRBV7-9	TRBJ1-1	15	.	TGTGCCAGCAGCCCACAGGGATTATTAAACACTGAAGCTTTCTTT	CASSPQGLLNTEAFF
.	TRBV6-6	TRBJ2-2	17	.	TGTGCCAGCAGTCGCCTAGCGGGACAGGGGAAAACCGGGGAGCTGTTTTTT	CASSRLAGQGKTGELFF
.	TRBV2	TRBJ2-5	15	.	TGTGCCAGCAGTGAAAGTGGCGGGACCGAAGAGACCCAGTACTTC	CASSESGGTEETQYF
.	TRBV19	TRBJ1-5	15	.	TGTGCCAGTAAACTCGACGGGATTAGCAATCAGCCCCAGCATTTT	CASKLDGISNQPQHF
TRBD1	TRBV19	TRBJ1-5	16	.	TGTGCCAGTAGTATCTCTTTGACAGGGACGAATCAGCCCCAGCATTTT	CASSISLTGTNQPQHF
.	TRBV6-2/TRBV6-3	TRBJ2-1	12	.	TGTGCCAGCAGTTACTCAGCCTATGAGCAGTTCTTC	CASSYSAYEQFF
TRBD1	TRBV27	TRBJ1-2	14	.	TGTGCCAGCAGTTTCACCGGGACAGTCTATGGCTACACCTTC	CASSFTGTVYGYTF
TRBD2	TRBV14	TRBJ2-2	21	.	TGTGCCAGCAGCCAAGATCGCGTCTGGACTAGCGGGAGGCGGAACACCGGGGAGCTGTTTTTT	CASSQDRVWTSGRRNTGELFF
TRBD1	TRBV11-2	TRBJ1-2	15	.	TGTGCCAGCAGCTTAGAGTCAGGGGGAGTCTATGGCTACACCTTC	CASSLESGGVYGYTF
.	TRBV19	TRBJ2-3	15	.	TGTGCCAGTACCCCGACTAGGGTATCCACAGATACGCAGTATTTT	CASTPTRVSTDTQYF
TRBD2	TRBV5-1	TRBJ2-7	17	.	TGCGCCAGCAGCTTGGCCCCCTTAGCGGGAAATTCCCACGAGCAGTACTTC	CASSLAPLAGNSHEQYF
TRBD1	TRBV18	TRBJ2-1	14	.	TGTGCCAGCTCACCCCAGGGGGCATACAATGAGCAGTTCTTC	CASSPQGAYNEQFF
.	TRBV28	TRBJ2-7	15	.	TGTGCCAGCAGTTTATCAGGGGTAGCGTCCTACGAGCAGTACTTC	CASSLSGVASYEQYF
TRBD1	TRBV7-3	TRBJ2-3	15	.	TGTGCCAGCAGCCCAACCGGGACAGGGGCAGATACGCAGTATTTT	CASSPTGTGADTQYF
TRBD1	TRBV5-1	TRBJ2-5	14	.	TGCGCCAGCAGCGAGGGACAGCCACAAGAGACCCAGTACTTC	CASSEGQPQETQYF
.	TRBV5-5	TRBJ1-6	14	.	TGTGCCAGCAGCTTGGACGCAGGGAATTCACCCCTCCACTTT	CASSLDAGNSPLHF
.	TRBV4-3	TRBJ2-1	16	.	TGCGCCAGCAGCCAAGATCTAGGTAACCCCTACAATGAGCAGTTCTTC	CASSQDLGNPYNEQFF
TRBD2	TRBV4-1	TRBJ2-1	16	.	TGCGCCAGCAGAGATACTAGCGGGAGTTACTACAATGAGCAGTTCTTC	CASRDTSGSYYNEQFF
.	TRBV7-2	TRBJ2-1	14	.	TGTGCCAGCAGCTTAGCCAGGGAATACAATGAGCAGTTCTTC	CASSLAREYNEQFF
TRBD2	TRBV10-1	TRBJ2-1	15	.	TGCGCCAGCAGTGAAGGACTAGCGGGAAACAATGAGCAGTTCTTC	CASSEGLAGNNEQFF
.	TRBV19	TRBJ2-6	15	.	TGTGCCAGTAGTATCGGAGGGTCCGGGGCCAACGTCCTGACTTTC	CASSIGGSGANVLTF
TRBD1	TRBV2	TRBJ2-5	15	.	TGTGCCAGCAGTGAAGCCCGGCCAGGGGGTGAGACCCAGTACTTC	CASSEARPGGETQYF
.	TRBV11-2	TRBJ2-5	15	.	TGTGCCAGCAGCTTAGATCGCGGCAACCAAGAGACCCAGTACTTC	CASSLDRGNQETQYF
.	TRBV11-2	TRBJ1-4	17	.	TGTGCCAGCAGCCCCATTCAGGGCCGAGCTATTAATGAAAAACTGTTTTTT	CASSPIQGRAINEKLFF